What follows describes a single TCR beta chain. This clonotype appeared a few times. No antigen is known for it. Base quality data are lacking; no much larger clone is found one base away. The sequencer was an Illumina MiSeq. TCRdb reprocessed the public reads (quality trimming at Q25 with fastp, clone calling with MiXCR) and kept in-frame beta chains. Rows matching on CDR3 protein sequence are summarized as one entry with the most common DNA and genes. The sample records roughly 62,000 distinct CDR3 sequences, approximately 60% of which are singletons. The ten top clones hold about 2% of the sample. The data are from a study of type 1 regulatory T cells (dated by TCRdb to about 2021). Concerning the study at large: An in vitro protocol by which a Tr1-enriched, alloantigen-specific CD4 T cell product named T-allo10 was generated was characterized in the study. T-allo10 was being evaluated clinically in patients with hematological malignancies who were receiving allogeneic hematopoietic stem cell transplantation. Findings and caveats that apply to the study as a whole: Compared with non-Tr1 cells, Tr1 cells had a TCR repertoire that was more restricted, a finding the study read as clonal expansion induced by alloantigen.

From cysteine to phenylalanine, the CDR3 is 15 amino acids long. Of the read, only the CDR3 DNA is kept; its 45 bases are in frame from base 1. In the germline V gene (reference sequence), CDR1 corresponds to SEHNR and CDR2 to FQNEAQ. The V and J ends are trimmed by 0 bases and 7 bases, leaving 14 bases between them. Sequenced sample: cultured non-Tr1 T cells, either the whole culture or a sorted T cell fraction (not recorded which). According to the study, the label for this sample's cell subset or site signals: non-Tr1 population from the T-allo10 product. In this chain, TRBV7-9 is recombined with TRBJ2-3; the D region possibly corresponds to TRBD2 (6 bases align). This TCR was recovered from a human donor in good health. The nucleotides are TGTGCCAGCAGCTTAGCGCTAGCGACGACGAATACGCAGTATTTT. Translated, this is CASSLALATTNTQYF. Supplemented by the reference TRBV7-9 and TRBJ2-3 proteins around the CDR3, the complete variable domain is DTGVSQNPRHKITKRGQNVTFRCDPISEHNRLYWYRQTLGQGPEFLTYFQNEAQLEKSRLLSDRFSAERPKGSFSTLEIQRTEQGDSAMYLCASSLALATTNTQYFGPGTRLTVL.